A single sample gave rise to the 24 T cell receptor beta chains below, sequenced in a study of cytomegalovirus exposure and HLA in healthy donors. The PCR contained 60 Vbeta and 13 Jbeta primers. TCRdb keeps only in-frame clones here, not all; method: immunoSEQ multiplex PCR. Seen here are around 64,000 clones, 70% to 75% observed once, and the top ten hold roughly 20%. Sequencing was performed on PBMCs. These receptors came from a woman aged 25 to 39 in good health and CMV-seropositive.

V gene TRBV6-5 combines with J gene TRBJ2-3; D unclear. V lost 5 bases and J lost 5, with 8 bases in between. This CDR3 is 12 amino acids long. Germline CDR1 MNHEY, CDR2 SVGAGI. The CDR3 DNA follows: TGTGCCAGCAGTCTAAGAGGAGATACGCAGTATTTT. Protein product: CASSLRGDTQYF.

The V and J genes are TRBV29-1 and TRBJ1-3; possibly TRBD1 for D (5 bases). The CDR3 contains 13 residues. V was shortened by 7 bases and J by 4 bases, with 14 bases between the two germline ends. CDR1 SQVTM and CDR2 ANQGSEA come from the germline V gene. CDR3: CSGGFQAGNTIYF. Written as DNA, the CDR3 is TGCAGCGGGGGCTTTCAGGCGGGAAACACCATATATTTT.

A few counts support this clone. This rearrangement joins TRBV28 to TRBJ2-1, with TRBD2 as a possible D gene (6 bases). Per the germline V gene, CDR1 is MDHEN and CDR2 is SYDVKM. Trimming cost V 4 bases and J 0 bases, with 13 bases left between them. CDR3 length equals 16 residues. CDR3 sequence reads: CASSSLTSLSYNEQFF. CDR3 sequence (DNA): TGTGCCAGCAGTTCACTTACTAGCCTCTCCTACAATGAGCAGTTCTTC.

A few counts support this clone. The V call is TRBV10-3, the J call TRBJ2-7, with TRBD2 identical over 7 bases. Losses at the gene ends were 0 bases for V and 5 bases for J; bases not matched to a gene: 1. This CDR3 region has 13 residues. Germline assignment: CDR1 ENHRY and CDR2 SYGVKD. CDR3 sequence: CAISESGGDEQYF. The DNA for the CDR3 is TGTGCCATCAGTGAGTCGGGAGGGGACGAGCAGTACTTC.

This chain joins TRBV7-6 and TRBJ2-7; 10 bases agree with TRBD2. The J segment lost 6 bases and the V segment lost 4 bases, leaving 15 bases of the junction unmatched. Germline loops: CDR1 SGHVS, CDR2 FNYEAQ. The CDR3 runs to 17 residues. CDR3 residues: CASSSPQEEAGGGEQYF. In DNA form, the CDR3 reads TGTGCCAGCAGCTCGCCCCAGGAAGAAGCGGGAGGGGGCGAGCAGTACTTC.

The chain combines TRBV5-1 with TRBJ2-1; the D gene is possibly TRBD1 (5 bases). The germline V and J ends were trimmed by 0 bases and 6 bases, with 10 bases remaining between them. This CDR3 has 14 amino acids. Germline assignment: CDR1 SGHRS and CDR2 YFSETQ. The CDR3 nucleotides read TGCGCCAGCAGCTTGGGGCAGGGTGGCAATGAGCAGTTCTTC. Its translation is CASSLGQGGNEQFF.

The chain employs TRBV15 and TRBJ2-5; D might be TRBD2 (5 bases). Germline lookup yields CDR1 LNHNV and CDR2 YYDKDF (reference sequence). The CDR3 loop spans 13 amino acids. Trimming removed 3 bases at V and 2 bases at J, with 7 bases between. CDR3 nucleotides: TGTGCCACCAGCAGGGACTTACAAGAGACCCAGTACTTC. Its translation is CATSRDLQETQYF.

This clone was found once. This chain connects TRBV9 to TRBJ2-3, with a weak D call TRBD2 (5 bases). Germline V CDR1 and CDR2: SGDLS, YYNGEE. The ends were cut back, 4 bases at V and 2 bases at J, with 17 bases in the middle. The CDR3 has 16 amino acids. The CDR3 DNA reads TGTGCCAGCAGCCCTTCCGCGACTATAAACACAGATACGCAGTATTTT. Its translation: CASSPSATINTDTQYF.

The rearrangement uses TRBV29-1 and TRBJ2-7; TRBD2 aligns across 7 bases. The CDR3 consists of 14 residues. V was clipped by 6 bases and J by 2 bases; unmatched bases: 10. The germline gives CDR1 SQVTM, CDR2 ANQGSEA. CDR3 region: CSVREASGPYEQYF. The DNA for the CDR3 is TGCAGCGTGAGGGAGGCTAGCGGTCCCTACGAGCAGTACTTC.

This chain connects TRBV7-6 to TRBJ2-3; possible D gene TRBD2, 5 bases. CDR1 SGHVS and CDR2 FNYEAQ come from the germline V gene. V lost 2 bases to trimming and J lost 6 bases, with 9 bases between them. The CDR3 is 13 amino acids. The CDR3, as DNA: TGTGCCAGCAGCTTAAGCGGTTGGGATACGCAGTATTTT. Protein sequence: CASSLSGWDTQYF.

The V gene is TRBV28, the J gene TRBJ1-2; 8 bases line up with TRBD1. This CDR3 comprises 14 residues. Germline V gene sequence: CDR1 MDHEN, CDR2 SYDVKM. With 6 bases clipped from V and 4 bases from J, the junction kept 7 bases outside the gene matches. In DNA form, the CDR3 reads TGTGCCAGCAGGTCCCCAGGGGGCAGCTATGGCTACACCTTC. It translates to CASRSPGGSYGYTF.

This clone was observed a single time. The CDR3 is CAWSRGFYGYTF. In DNA form, the CDR3 reads TGTGCCTGGAGCAGGGGATTTTATGGCTACACCTTC. The genes are TRBV30 and TRBJ1-2, with D possibly TRBD1 on 6 matching bases. The germline V and J ends were trimmed by 3 bases and 5 bases, with 10 bases remaining between them. The CDR3 has 12 amino acids. Germline V CDR1 and CDR2: GTSNPN, SVGIG (reference sequence).

A few counts support this clone. This chain connects TRBV2 to TRBJ1-1; D gene ambiguous. V was pared by 5 bases and J by 5 bases, with 12 bases between. CDR3 size: 13 residues. CDR1 is SNHLY and CDR2 is FYNNEI in the germline V gene. CDR3 coding DNA: TGTGCCAGCAGTCGAGAGGGAAGGACTGAAGCTTTCTTT. Its protein product is CASSREGRTEAFF. The full variable domain, its missing parts supplied by reference TRBV2 and TRBJ1-1, is EPEVTQTPSHQVTQMGQEVILRCVPISNHLYFYWYRQILGQKVEFLVSFYNNEISEKSEIFDDQFSVERPDGSNFTLKIRSTKLEDSAMYFCASSREGRTEAFFGQGTRLTVV.

This sequence joins TRBV28 and TRBJ1-1; D remains ambiguous. V lost 8 bases to trimming and J lost 6 bases, with 19 bases between them. CDR3 size: 14 residues. The V gene's germline CDR1 is MDHEN and CDR2 SYDVKM. CDR3: CASGYTAGVAEAFF. In nucleotides, the CDR3 is TGTGCCAGCGGATACACGGCGGGTGTGGCTGAAGCTTTCTTT.

The chain combines TRBV6-1 with TRBJ1-4, with D possibly being TRBD1 (6 bases). The CDR3 totals 15 residues. Trimming pared 7 bases from V and 5 bases from J, leaving 17 bases between. CDR1 and CDR2 (germline): MNHNS, SASEGT. The CDR3 DNA follows: TGTGCCAGCACACGCAATTTTCAGGGGAATGAAAAACTGTTTTTT. Translated: CASTRNFQGNEKLFF.

J is TRBJ1-3 and V is TRBV4-3; TRBD1 matches at 8 bases. Germline CDR1 is LGHNA and CDR2 is YSLEER. The ends lost 4 bases at V and 4 bases at J; junction bases unmatched: 12. The length of the CDR3 is 17 residues. CDR3 sequence: CASSPQALTGAGNTIYF. The CDR3 DNA sequence: TGCGCCAGCAGCCCCCAAGCCCTGACAGGGGCGGGAAACACCATATATTTT.

The gene calls are TRBV28 and TRBJ2-5; TRBD1 might be the D (6 bases). Trimming pared 5 bases from V and 5 bases from J, leaving 15 bases between. Per germline, CDR1 MDHEN and CDR2 SYDVKM. This CDR3 is built from 14 residues. The CDR3 here is CASSTQQGRETQYF. The CDR3 nucleotides read TGTGCCAGCAGTACCCAACAGGGAAGGGAGACCCAGTACTTC.

This clone was found a few times. The rearrangement links TRBV5-1 to TRBJ1-2, with 9 bases lining up with TRBD1. The CDR3 has 14 residues. Germline values: CDR1 SGHRS, CDR2 YFSETQ. Losses at the gene ends were 3 bases for V and 8 bases for J; bases not matched to a gene: 8. CDR3 nucleotide sequence: TGCGCCAGCAGCTCCCTTGACAGGGGGGGAGGCTACACCTTC. It encodes CASSSLDRGGGYTF.

The CDR3 DNA reads as TGTGCCAGCAGTGGGACTAGCGGGAGTAAAAACACAGATACGCAGTATTTT. It translates to CASSGTSGSKNTDTQYF. The chain recombines TRBV5-4 with TRBJ2-3; 14 bases agree with TRBD2. Germline V CDR1 and CDR2: SGHNT, YYREEE (reference sequence). V was clipped by 5 bases and J by 2 bases; unmatched bases: 7. This CDR3 contains 17 residues.

The chain couples TRBV28 to TRBJ2-3; 8 nucleotides line up with TRBD1. The length of the CDR3 is 14 residues. The junction had 6 bases not matched to a gene; V was cut back by 5 bases and J by 5 bases. Germline-derived CDR1 and CDR2 are MDHEN and SYDVKM. The CDR3 is CASSTRGQVDTQYF. Here the CDR3 DNA reads TGTGCCAGCAGTACCAGGGGGCAGGTAGATACGCAGTATTTT.

This clone was seen a single time. CDR3 region: CSAQTDTGGYTF. CDR3 nucleotides: TGCAGCGCACAGACAGATACCGGTGGCTACACCTTC. The rearrangement links TRBV29-1 to TRBJ1-2; D may be TRBD1 (5 bases). The V and J ends lost 7 bases and 7 bases respectively, with 16 bases between them. In germline, CDR1 is SQVTM, CDR2 ANQGSEA. The CDR3 is 12 amino acids.

The chain has TRBV18 and TRBJ1-4; D unresolved. Germline V CDR1 and CDR2: KGHSH, LQKENI. The CDR3 is made up of 14 amino acids. Deletions cut 5 bases from V and 0 bases from J, with 7 bases between. The CDR3 protein is CASSVAATNEKLFF. CDR3 nucleotides: TGTGCCAGCTCAGTGGCAGCAACTAATGAAAAACTGTTTTTT.

This clone was seen a few times. This chain links TRBV6-4 with TRBJ2-2; weak D call: TRBD1 (5 bases). The CDR3 runs 14 residues. Between the trimmed V and J ends, which lost 4 bases and 4 bases, there was a span of 10 bases. The germline CDR1 and CDR2 sequences are MRHNA and SNTAGT. The CDR3 nucleotides are TGTGCCAGCAGTGTCAGGGAAGGCACCGGGGAGCTGTTTTTT. This sequence encodes CASSVREGTGELFF.

This chain joins TRBV10-3 and TRBJ1-5; possibly TRBD1 for D (5 bases). The CDR3 runs to 18 residues. Trimming left V 2 bases short and J 0 bases short, with 17 bases between. CDR1 and CDR2 from the germline V gene are ENHRY and SYGVKD. The CDR3 DNA sequence: TGTGCCATCAGTGAGGGGGGGAAGACCCCATATAGCAATCAGCCCCAGCATTTT. Its translation is CAISEGGKTPYSNQPQHF.